This record covers a single T cell receptor (beta chain). Its antigen is currently unknown. This CDR3 has 13 amino acids. Germline V lookup: CDR1 SQVTM, CDR2 ANQGSEA. V was trimmed by 3 bases and J by 3 bases, leaving 11 bases between them. The entry originates in a study of beta chain features in type 1 diabetes. What was sequenced were expressed TCRB transcripts, since all of the isolated RNA had been reverse transcribed. Assay: immunoSEQ multiplex PCR; the TCRdb copy retains only in-frame clones and omits some. Of 150,000 to 200,000 clones in the sample, over 6% were seen once. Study findings and constraints: Patients with Type 1 diabetes showed moderately but significantly shorter TCRB CDR3s in all four CD4+ subsets.

This receptor was identified in a man between 18 and 35 years old with type 1 diabetes. The sequenced material came from central memory CD4+ T cells from blood. The chain joins TRBV29-1 to TRBJ2-5; D is possibly TRBD1 (6 bases). The CDR3 reads CSVDGTPEETQYF. DNA for the CDR3: TGCAGCGTTGACGGGACACCAGAAGAGACCCAGTACTTC.